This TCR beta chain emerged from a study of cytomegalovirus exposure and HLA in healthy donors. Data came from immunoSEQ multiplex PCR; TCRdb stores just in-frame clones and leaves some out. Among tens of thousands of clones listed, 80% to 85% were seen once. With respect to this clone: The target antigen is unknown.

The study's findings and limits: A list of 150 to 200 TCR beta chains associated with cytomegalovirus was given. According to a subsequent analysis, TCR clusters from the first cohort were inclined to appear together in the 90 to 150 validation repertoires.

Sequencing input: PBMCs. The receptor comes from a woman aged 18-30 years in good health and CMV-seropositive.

The CDR3 loop is CASFTGSASYSGNTIYF. CDR3 in DNA: TGTGCCAGCTTTACAGGGAGCGCGTCGTACTCTGGAAACACCATATATTTT. V and J are TRBV28 and TRBJ1-3, with D perhaps matching TRBD1 (6 bases). V was trimmed by 8 bases and J by 0 bases, leaving 20 bases between them. The CDR3 is 17 amino acids. The germline V gene has CDR1 MDHEN and CDR2 SYDVKM.